This T cell receptor (beta chain) derives from a study of human T cells and chemical hapten exposure. Whole blood, unfractionated, served as the material for total RNA extraction. Unique molecular identifiers were attached to individual cDNA molecules during library preparation. TCRdb analysed the reads with MiXCR anew, one entry per CDR3 protein. This sample has about 120,000 distinct CDR3 sequences, with approximately 9% found just once. Germline assignment: CDR1 SSHAT and CDR2 FNYEAQ (reference sequence). The CDR3 has 13 residues. The V end lost 4 bases, the J end lost 3 bases, and 9 bases lay between the germline ends.

Sequences were obtained from whole blood. This clonotype originated in a human donor in good health. Some clones in this sample may be carry-over from other donors' samples. This sequence joins TRBV7-7 and TRBJ2-5; D may be TRBD1 (6 bases). CDR3 nucleotide sequence: TGTGCCAGCAGCTCCCACAGGGAAGAGACCCAGTACTTC. Protein sequence: CASSSHREETQYF.